This T cell receptor beta chain is from a study of blood T cell repertoires in COVID-19. Study details: In Cohort 3, a recovered donor had either two negative PCRs, clearance, or symptom resolution.

Study members were between 18 and 89 years old and lived in roughly 24 US regions. Per the study methods: Quantification of nucleated cells was approximated via reference gene primer amplification. TCRdb's table, derived via immunoSEQ multiplex PCR, lists solely in-frame clones and lacks some. That table gives V, J and clone size, and the DNA gave D and trimming. This sample has 210,000 or so clones, with 80% to 90% found just once. This receptor was obtained from a woman between 50 and 59 years old in a cohort exposed to, infected with or recovered from COVID-19 (not recorded which). Material for sequencing was PBMCs or T cells enriched from blood (not recorded which).

CDR3 coding DNA: TGTGCCACCAGCGGACTTGGAGGGTTTAACACCGGGGAGCTGTTTTTT. The encoded protein is CATSGLGGFNTGELFF. The chain joins TRBV15 to TRBJ2-2; TRBD2 might be the D (6 bases). The V gene lost 5 bases and the J gene lost 2 bases, with 15 bases spanning the gap. The V gene's germline CDR1 is LNHNV and CDR2 YYDKDF (reference sequence). The CDR3 is made up of 16 amino acids. The full variable domain, with the rest looked up from reference TRBV15 and TRBJ2-2, is DAMVIQNPRYQVTQFGKPVTLSCSQTLNHNVMYWYQQKSSQAPKLLFHYYDKDFNNEADTPDNFQSRRPNTSFCFLDIRSPGLGDTAMYLCATSGLGGFNTGELFFGEGSRLTVL.